What follows are 14 T cell receptor beta chains derived from one specimen sequenced in a study of control samples from healthy donors and cancer patients. Here immunoSEQ multiplex PCR was the method, and the copy in TCRdb shows in-frame clones only, minus some. The table lists 120,000 to 150,000 clones, about 89% of them singletons. Sequenced input: blood. These receptors were obtained from a man younger than 35 in good health.

The J gene is TRBJ2-7, the V gene TRBV5-6, with D hard to call. This CDR3 has 15 amino acids. The V and J ends lost 2 bases and 3 bases respectively, with 15 bases between them. Germline V gene sequence: CDR1 SGHDT, CDR2 YYEEEE. For the CDR3, the DNA is TGTGCCAGCAGCTTCACTTGGAGAAACCACTACGAGCAGTACTTC. Its translation: CASSFTWRNHYEQYF.

CDR3 protein: CASSQGGTSGGVETQYF. The CDR3 nucleotides are TGCGCCAGCAGCCAAGGTGGAACTAGCGGGGGTGTGGAGACCCAGTACTTC. The J gene is TRBJ2-5, the V gene TRBV4-3, with 11 bases identical to TRBD2. The germline CDR1 and CDR2 sequences are LGHNA and YSLEER. This CDR3 has 17 residues. J was trimmed by 5 bases and V by 1 base; bases with no gene match: 9.

The CDR3 spells CATSAGTGLTEAFF. The CDR3 DNA sequence: TGTGCCACCAGTGCCGGGACAGGGCTCACTGAAGCTTTCTTT. The chain couples TRBV24-1 to TRBJ1-1; 9 positions match TRBD1. This CDR3 has 14 amino acids. V dropped 5 bases and J dropped 4; count of bases not matched to a gene: 4. The V gene's germline CDR1 is KGHDR and CDR2 SFDVKD.

The chain couples TRBV6-5 to TRBJ1-4; tentatively, D is TRBD1 (5 bases). This CDR3 comprises 14 residues. The germline V gene has CDR1 MNHEY and CDR2 SVGAGI. With 8 bases removed from V and 5 bases from J, the gap between germline ends came to 15 bases. CDR3: CASPLEGPNEKLFF. The CDR3 nucleotides read TGTGCCAGCCCTCTGGAGGGGCCGAATGAAAAACTGTTTTTT.

The genes are TRBV5-6 and TRBJ1-2; D is unclear. The CDR3 covers 15 residues. Between the trimmed V and J ends, which lost 4 bases and 0 bases, there was a span of 13 bases. The V gene's germline CDR1 is SGHDT and CDR2 YYEEEE. The CDR3 here is CASSSAGDPNYGYTF. In DNA, the CDR3 is TGTGCCAGCAGCAGCGCTGGAGACCCTAACTATGGCTACACCTTC.

As concerns this clone: Germline is not matched at one junction end, which may reflect a read error. The chain couples TRBV7-3 to TRBJ1-5; D uncertain. CDR3 size: 11 residues. CDR1 is SGHTA, CDR2 FQGTGA, per germline. CDR3 coding DNA: TGTGCCAGCAGAAAGCCCACAACCCGGGGTTTT. Translated: CASRKPTTRGF.

In DNA, the CDR3 is TGTGCCAGCAGCTTTCTTACAGGGGGTCCTGAAGCTTTCTTT. Translating gives CASSFLTGGPEAFF. This chain uses TRBV7-9 with TRBJ1-1; TRBD1 aligns across 8 bases. This CDR3 is 14 amino acids long. Per the germline V gene, CDR1 is SEHNR and CDR2 is FQNEAQ (reference sequence). V trimming: 3 bases; J trimming: 6 bases; junction bases outside the gene matches: 6.

The chain has TRBV19 and TRBJ2-5, with 9 nucleotides matching TRBD1. The CDR3 runs 14 residues. Germline CDR1 and CDR2: LNHDA and SQIVND (reference sequence). V lost 6 bases, J lost 0 bases, and 2 bases stayed unmatched. The CDR3, as DNA: TGTGCCAGTAGCGACAGGGGGGACCAAGAGACCCAGTACTTC. It translates to CASSDRGDQETQYF.

V and J are TRBV7-9 and TRBJ1-1, with no clear D. Per the germline V gene, CDR1 is SEHNR and CDR2 is FQNEAQ (reference sequence). Trimming pared 5 bases from V and 2 bases from J, leaving 15 bases between. CDR3 length: 15 residues. The CDR3 DNA reads as TGTGCCAGCAGCCCAAACACCGGGAAAAACACTGAAGCTTTCTTT. Protein product: CASSPNTGKNTEAFF.

V usage is TRBV7-2 and J usage is TRBJ1-6; D is perhaps TRBD1 (6 bases). Germline V gives CDR1 SGHTA, CDR2 FQGNSA. V dropped 1 base and J dropped 10 bases, with 14 bases sitting between them. This CDR3 region has 15 residues. CDR3 nucleotides: TGTGCCAGCAGCTTAGACGTGACGGGGGGCTCACCCCTCCACTTT. Encoded protein: CASSLDVTGGSPLHF.

CDR3 region: CAWRPGQQRDTQYF. The CDR3, as DNA: TGTGCCTGGAGGCCAGGGCAGCAAAGAGATACGCAGTATTTT. The J gene is TRBJ2-3, the V gene TRBV30; weak D call: TRBD1 (5 bases). The CDR3 is 14 amino acids. V was trimmed by 3 bases and J by 5 bases, leaving 15 bases between them. Germline CDR1 reads GTSNPN; CDR2 reads SVGIG (reference sequence).

The V and J genes are TRBV5-1 and TRBJ1-2, with 8 bases that match TRBD1. The germline V gene encodes CDR1 SGHRS and CDR2 YFSETQ. The CDR3 loop spans 15 amino acids. V gave up 4 bases and J gave up 2 bases; unmatched junction bases: 7. This CDR3 is CASSQIGQGNYGYTF. The CDR3, as DNA: TGCGCCAGCAGCCAAATCGGACAGGGAAACTATGGCTACACCTTC.

This clone appeared a single time. This chain joins TRBV7-3 and TRBJ2-3; 7 nucleotides align to TRBD1. J lost 10 bases, V lost 4 bases, and 11 bases had no gene match. CDR3 size: 14 residues. Germline V lookup: CDR1 SGHTA, CDR2 FQGTGA. The CDR3 here is CASSSTGTELPQYF. The DNA for the CDR3 is TGTGCCAGCAGCTCCACCGGGACAGAGCTCCCGCAGTATTTT.

V and J are TRBV6-6 and TRBJ1-4, with unresolved D. This CDR3 comprises 15 residues. Germline V lookup: CDR1 MNHNY, CDR2 SVGAGI (reference sequence). With 2 bases removed from V and 6 bases from J, the gap between germline ends came to 13 bases. The CDR3 sequence is CASSYEGTVYEKLFF. CDR3 nucleotides: TGTGCCAGCAGTTACGAGGGTACAGTCTATGAAAAACTGTTTTTT.